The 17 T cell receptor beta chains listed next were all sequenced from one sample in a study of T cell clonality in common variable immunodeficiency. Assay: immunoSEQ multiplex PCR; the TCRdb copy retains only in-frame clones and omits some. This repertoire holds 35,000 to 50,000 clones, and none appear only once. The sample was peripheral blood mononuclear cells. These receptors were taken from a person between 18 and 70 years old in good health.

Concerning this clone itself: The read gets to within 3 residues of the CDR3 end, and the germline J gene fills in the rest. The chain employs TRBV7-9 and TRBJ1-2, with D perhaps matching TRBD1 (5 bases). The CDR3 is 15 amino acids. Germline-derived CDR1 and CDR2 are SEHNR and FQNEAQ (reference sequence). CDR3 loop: CASSSDRGNSYDYTF. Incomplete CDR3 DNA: TGTGCCAGCAGCTCAGATCGGGGGAACTCCTACGAC.

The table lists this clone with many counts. Partial CDR3 DNA: TGTGCCATCAGTGAGGGGGACTCTAGCACAGATACG. This sequence encodes CAISEGDSSTDT. The complete CDR3 sequence is CAISEGDSSTDTQYF. The chain joins TRBV10-3 to TRBJ2-3; D perhaps matches TRBD2 (6 bases). The read gets to within 3 residues of the CDR3 end, and the germline J gene fills in the rest. Germline V lookup: CDR1 ENHRY, CDR2 SYGVKD. The CDR3 has 15 amino acids. V lost 2 bases and J lost 0, with 9 bases in between.

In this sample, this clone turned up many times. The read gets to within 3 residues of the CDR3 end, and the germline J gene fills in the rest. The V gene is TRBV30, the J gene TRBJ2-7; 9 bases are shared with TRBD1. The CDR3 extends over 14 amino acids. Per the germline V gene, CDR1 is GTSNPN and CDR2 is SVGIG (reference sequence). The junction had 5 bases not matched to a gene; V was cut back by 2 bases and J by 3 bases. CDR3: CAWSPGTGNYEQYF. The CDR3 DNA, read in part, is TGTGCCTGGAGTCCCGGGACAGGGAACTACGAG.

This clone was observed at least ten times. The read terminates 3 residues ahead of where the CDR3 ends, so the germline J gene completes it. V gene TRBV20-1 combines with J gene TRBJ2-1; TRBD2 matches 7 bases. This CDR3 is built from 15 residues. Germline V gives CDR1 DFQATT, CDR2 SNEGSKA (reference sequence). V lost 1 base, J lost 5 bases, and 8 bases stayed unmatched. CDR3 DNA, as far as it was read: TGCAGTGCTAGAGTCCCCGGGACTATTGACAATGAG. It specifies CSARVPGTIDNE. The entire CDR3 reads CSARVPGTIDNEQFF.

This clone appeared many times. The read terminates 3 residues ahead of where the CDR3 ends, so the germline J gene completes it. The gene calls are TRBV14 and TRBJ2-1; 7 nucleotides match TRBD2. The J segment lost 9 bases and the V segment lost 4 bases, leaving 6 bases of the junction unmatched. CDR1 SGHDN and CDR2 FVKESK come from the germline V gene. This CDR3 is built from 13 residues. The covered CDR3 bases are TGTGCCAGCAGCCTTAGACTAGCTAGTGAG. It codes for CASSLRLASE. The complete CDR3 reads CASSLRLASEQFF.

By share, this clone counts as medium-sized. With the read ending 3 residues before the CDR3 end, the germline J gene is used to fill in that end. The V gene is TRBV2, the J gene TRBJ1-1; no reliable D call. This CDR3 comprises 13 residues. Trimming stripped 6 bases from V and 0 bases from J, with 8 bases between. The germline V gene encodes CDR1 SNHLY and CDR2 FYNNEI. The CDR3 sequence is CASRQSMNTEAFF. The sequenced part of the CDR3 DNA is TGTGCCAGCAGACAGTCCATGAACACTGAA.

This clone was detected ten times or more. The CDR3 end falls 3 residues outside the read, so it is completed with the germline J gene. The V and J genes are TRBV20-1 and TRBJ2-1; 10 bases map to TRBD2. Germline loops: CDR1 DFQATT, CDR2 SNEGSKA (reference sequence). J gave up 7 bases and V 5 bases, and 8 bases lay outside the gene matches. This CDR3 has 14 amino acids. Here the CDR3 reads CSAGSGRAVNEQFF. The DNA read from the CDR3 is TGCAGTGCTGGAAGCGGGAGGGCGGTGAATGAG.

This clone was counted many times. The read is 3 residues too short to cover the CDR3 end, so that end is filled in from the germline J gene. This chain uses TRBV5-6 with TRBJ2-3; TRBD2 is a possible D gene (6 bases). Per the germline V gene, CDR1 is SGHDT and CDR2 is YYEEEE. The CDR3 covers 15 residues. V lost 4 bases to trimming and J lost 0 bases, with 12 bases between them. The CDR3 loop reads CASSRFGTSTDTQYF. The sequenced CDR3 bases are TGTGCCAGCAGCCGCTTCGGGACTAGCACAGATACG.

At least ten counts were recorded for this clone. The sequenced part of the CDR3 DNA is TGTGCCAGCAGCCCGGCGGGGACTGGGGCCAACGTC. Translation: CASSPAGTGANV. The whole CDR3 sequence is CASSPAGTGANVLTF. V is TRBV5-4 and J is TRBJ2-6; D is perhaps TRBD2 (6 bases). The read halts 3 residues ahead of the CDR3 end, with the missing end drawn from the germline J gene. The CDR3 spans 15 residues. Germline loops: CDR1 SGHNT, CDR2 YYREEE (reference sequence). V was shortened by 4 bases and J by 2 bases, with 10 bases between the two germline ends.

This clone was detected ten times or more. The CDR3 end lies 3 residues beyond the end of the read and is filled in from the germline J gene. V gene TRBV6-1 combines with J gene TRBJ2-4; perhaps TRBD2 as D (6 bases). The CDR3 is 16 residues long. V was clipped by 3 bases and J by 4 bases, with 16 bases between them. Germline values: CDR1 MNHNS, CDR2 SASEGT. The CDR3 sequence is CASSDWRGVGKNIQYF. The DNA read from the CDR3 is TGTGCCAGCAGTGATTGGAGGGGAGTAGGAAAAAACATT.

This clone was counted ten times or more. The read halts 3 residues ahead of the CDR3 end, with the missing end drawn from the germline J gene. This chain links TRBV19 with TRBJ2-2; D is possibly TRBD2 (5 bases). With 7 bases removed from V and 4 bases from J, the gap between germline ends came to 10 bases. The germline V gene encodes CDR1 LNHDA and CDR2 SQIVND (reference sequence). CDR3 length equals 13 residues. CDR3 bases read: TGTGCCAGTACGACTGGACTCACCGGGGAG. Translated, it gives CASTTGLTGE. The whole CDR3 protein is CASTTGLTGELFF.

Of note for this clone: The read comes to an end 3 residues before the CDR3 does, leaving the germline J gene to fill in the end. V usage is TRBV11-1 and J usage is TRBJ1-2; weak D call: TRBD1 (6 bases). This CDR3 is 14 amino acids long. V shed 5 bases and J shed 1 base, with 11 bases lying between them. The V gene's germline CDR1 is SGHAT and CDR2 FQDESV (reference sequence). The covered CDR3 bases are TGTGCCAGCAGCCCGTGGGACATTAACTATGGC. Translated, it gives CASSPWDINYG. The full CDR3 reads CASSPWDINYGYTF.

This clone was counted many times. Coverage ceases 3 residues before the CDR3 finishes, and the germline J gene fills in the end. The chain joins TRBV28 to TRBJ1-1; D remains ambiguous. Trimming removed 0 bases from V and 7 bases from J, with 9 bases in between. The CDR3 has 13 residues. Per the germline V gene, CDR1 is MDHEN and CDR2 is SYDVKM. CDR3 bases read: TGTGCCAGCAGTTTATGGGTGGAGGGTGAA. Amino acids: CASSLWVEGE. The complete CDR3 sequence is CASSLWVEGEAFF.

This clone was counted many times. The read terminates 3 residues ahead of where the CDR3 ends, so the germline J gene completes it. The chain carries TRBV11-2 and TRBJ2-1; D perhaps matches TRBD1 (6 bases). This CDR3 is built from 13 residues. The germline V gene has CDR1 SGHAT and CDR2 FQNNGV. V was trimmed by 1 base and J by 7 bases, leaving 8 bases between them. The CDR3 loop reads CASSLAGENEQFF. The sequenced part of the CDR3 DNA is TGTGCCAGCAGCTTAGCAGGGGAAAATGAG.

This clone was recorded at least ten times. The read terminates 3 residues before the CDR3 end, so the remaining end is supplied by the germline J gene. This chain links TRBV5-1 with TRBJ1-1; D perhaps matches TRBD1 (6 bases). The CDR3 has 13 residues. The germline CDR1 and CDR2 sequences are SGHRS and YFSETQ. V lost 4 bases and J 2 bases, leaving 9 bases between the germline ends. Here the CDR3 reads CASSTDSNTEAFF. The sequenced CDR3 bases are TGCGCCAGCAGCACGGACAGCAACACTGAA.

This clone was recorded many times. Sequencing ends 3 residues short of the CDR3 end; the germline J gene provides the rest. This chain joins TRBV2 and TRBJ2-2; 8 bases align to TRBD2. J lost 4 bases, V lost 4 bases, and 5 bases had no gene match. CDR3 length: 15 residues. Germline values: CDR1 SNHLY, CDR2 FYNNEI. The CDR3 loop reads CASSVEAGVTGELFF. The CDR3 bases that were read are TGTGCCAGCAGTGTGGAAGCGGGAGTCACCGGGGAG.

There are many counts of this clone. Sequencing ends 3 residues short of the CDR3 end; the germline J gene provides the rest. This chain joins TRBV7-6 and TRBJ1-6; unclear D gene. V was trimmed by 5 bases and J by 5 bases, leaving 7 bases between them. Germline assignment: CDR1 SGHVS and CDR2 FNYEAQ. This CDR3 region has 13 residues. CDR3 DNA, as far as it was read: TGTGCCAGCAGCCACGAGCATAATTCACCC. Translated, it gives CASSHEHNSP. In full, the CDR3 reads CASSHEHNSPLHF.